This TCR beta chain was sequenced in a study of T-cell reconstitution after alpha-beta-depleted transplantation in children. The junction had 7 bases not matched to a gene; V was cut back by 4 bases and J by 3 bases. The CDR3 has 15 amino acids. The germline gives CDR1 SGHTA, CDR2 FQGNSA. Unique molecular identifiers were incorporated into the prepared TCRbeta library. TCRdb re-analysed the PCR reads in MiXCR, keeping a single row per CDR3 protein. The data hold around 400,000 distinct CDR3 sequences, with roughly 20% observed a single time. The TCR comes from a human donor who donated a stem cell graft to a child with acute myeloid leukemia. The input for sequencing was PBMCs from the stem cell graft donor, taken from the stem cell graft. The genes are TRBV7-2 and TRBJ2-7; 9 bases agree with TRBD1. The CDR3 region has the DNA TGTGCCAGCAGCTCCCGGACAGGGGCCATCTACGAGCAGTACTTC. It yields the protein CASSSRTGAIYEQYF.